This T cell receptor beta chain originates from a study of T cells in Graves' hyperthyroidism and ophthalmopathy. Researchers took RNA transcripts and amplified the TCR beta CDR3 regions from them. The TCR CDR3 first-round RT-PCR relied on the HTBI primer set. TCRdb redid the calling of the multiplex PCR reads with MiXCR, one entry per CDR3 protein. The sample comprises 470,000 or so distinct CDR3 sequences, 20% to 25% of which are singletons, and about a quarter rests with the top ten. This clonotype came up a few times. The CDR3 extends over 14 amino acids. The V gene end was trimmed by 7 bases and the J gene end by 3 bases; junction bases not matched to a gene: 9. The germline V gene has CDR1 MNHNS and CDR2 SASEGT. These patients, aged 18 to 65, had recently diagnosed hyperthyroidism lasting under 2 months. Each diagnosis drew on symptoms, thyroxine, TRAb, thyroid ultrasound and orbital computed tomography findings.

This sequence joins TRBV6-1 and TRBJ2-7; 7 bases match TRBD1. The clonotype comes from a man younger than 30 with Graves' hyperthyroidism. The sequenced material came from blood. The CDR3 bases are TGTGCCAGCACCGCCCGGGACAGTTACTACGAGCAGTACTTC. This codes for CASTARDSYYEQYF.